The 7 T cell receptor beta chains given below trace back to one sample, sequenced in a study of blood T cell repertoires in COVID-19. The method was immunoSEQ multiplex PCR; TCRdb's version includes in-frame clones alone and lacks a portion of them. The sample comprises more than 95,000 clones, around 84% of which are singletons, and about 12% rests with the top ten. The sample consisted of peripheral blood. The receptors were gathered from a human donor in a cohort sampled during active COVID-19.

The chain has TRBV5-1 and TRBJ2-1; D is perhaps TRBD1 (6 bases). V shed 4 bases and J shed 7 bases, with 12 bases lying between them. Germline V gene data show CDR1 as SGHRS and CDR2 as YFSETQ. The CDR3 is made up of 13 amino acids. CDR3 protein: CASSDLRGNEQFF. The CDR3 DNA reads as TGCGCCAGCAGCGACCTAAGGGGGAATGAGCAGTTCTTC.

The chain couples TRBV5-6 to TRBJ2-2; 7 positions match TRBD2. CDR1 SGHDT and CDR2 YYEEEE come from the germline V gene. This CDR3 contains 16 residues. Unmatched junction bases numbered 16, after V lost 7 bases and J lost 7 bases. The CDR3 loop reads CASDGGASGVVGELFF. DNA for the CDR3: TGTGCCAGCGACGGCGGGGCGAGCGGGGTGGTCGGGGAGCTGTTTTTT.

The J gene is TRBJ1-6, the V gene TRBV3-1 (or the pseudogene TRBV3-2); tentatively, D is TRBD1 (6 bases). CDR1 LGHDT and CDR2 YNNKEL come from the germline V gene (reference sequence). This CDR3 contains 19 residues. Deletions cut 2 bases from V and 4 bases from J, with 21 bases between. The chain's CDR3 is CASSQWVQGQGVYNSPLHF. As DNA, the CDR3 is TGTGCCAGCAGCCAATGGGTTCAGGGACAAGGGGTTTATAATTCACCCCTCCACTTT.

The rearrangement uses TRBV28 and TRBJ2-4, with 10 nucleotides matching TRBD1. CDR1 and CDR2 (germline): MDHEN, SYDVKM. Trimming removed 5 bases from V and 5 bases from J; junction bases left unmatched: 6. The CDR3 contains 15 residues. The CDR3 DNA reads TGTGCCAGCAGTCAGACAGGGGGCTTTGAAAACATTCAGTACTTC. Residues: CASSQTGGFENIQYF.

The rearrangement uses TRBV7-9 and TRBJ2-7; a possible D gene is TRBD1 (6 bases). The CDR3 has 12 residues. The germline V and J ends were trimmed by 4 bases and 8 bases, with 12 bases remaining between them. The V gene's germline CDR1 is SEHNR and CDR2 FQNEAQ (reference sequence). The CDR3 sequence is CASSSRGGQQYF. In nucleotides, the CDR3 is TGTGCCAGCAGCTCCCGAGGGGGACAGCAGTACTTC.

This rearrangement joins TRBV5-6 to TRBJ1-3; 10 nucleotides line up with TRBD1. The germline gives CDR1 SGHDT, CDR2 YYEEEE. V gave up 4 bases and J gave up 3 bases; unmatched junction bases: 7. CDR3 length: 16 residues. CDR3 sequence: CASSLPDRGLGNTIYF. CDR3 coding DNA: TGTGCCAGCAGCCTACCTGACAGGGGGCTTGGAAACACCATATATTTT.

This clone showed up just once. The chain carries TRBV30 and TRBJ1-5, with D perhaps matching TRBD1 (6 bases). Germline values: CDR1 GTSNPN, CDR2 SVGIG (reference sequence). The V end was cut by 1 base, the J end by 4 bases, with 8 bases between. This CDR3 has 13 residues. CDR3 bases: TGTGCCTGGAGTGGAAGGGGGAATCAGCCCCAGCATTTT. The encoded protein is CAWSGRGNQPQHF.